This TCR beta chain derives from a study of beta chain features in type 1 diabetes. Of note for this clone: Its matching antigen is unknown.

The sequenced template was cDNA made from the entire isolated RNA. Here immunoSEQ multiplex PCR was the method, and the copy in TCRdb shows in-frame clones only, minus some. The table lists about 340,000 clones, about 13% of them singletons. Markers CD45RO/CCR7/CD25/CD127/CD95/CD27 served to sort CD4+ naive, central memory, regulatory and stem cell-like memory cells. The study's findings and limits: Shortening of TCRB CDR3s, moderate but significant, appeared in all four CD4+ subsets of Type 1 diabetes patients.

Trimming cost V 1 base and J 9 bases; bases outside gene matches: 6. The CDR3 spans 15 residues. Germline CDR1 is SGHTA and CDR2 is FQGNSA. The clonotype originates from a woman under 30 with type 1 diabetes. Sequences were obtained from naive CD4+ T cells from blood. The V call is TRBV7-2, the J call TRBJ2-1; 10 nucleotides agree with TRBD2. CDR3 DNA: TGTGCCAGCAGCTTAGTCGCTAGCGGGAGTGGTGAGCAGTTCTTC. Translation: CASSLVASGSGEQFF.